This T cell receptor (beta chain) came from a study of T-cell memory formation after mild COVID-19. At the level of the study: In these data, TCR clusters were largely donor specific. Study results and limitations: The main location of contracting CD4+ clones was CM and EM, and that of contracting CD8+ clones was EMRA. Some clones that responded were present in memory (sampled pre-infection), which suggests cross-reactive memory joined.

TCRalpha and TCRbeta libraries used 5'RACE with constant-segment primers and UMIs. TCRdb analysed the 5' RACE reads with MiXCR anew, one entry per CDR3 protein. This sample has about 350,000 distinct CDR3 sequences; approximately 29% occur once, and the top ten carry roughly 13%. This clonotype appeared a few times. Its antigen is as yet unknown. The CDR3 is 12 residues long. V was pared by 4 bases and J by 5 bases, with 9 bases between. Looked up from germline, CDR1 is SGHRS and CDR2 is YFSETQ. The TCR sequence derives from an adult woman who had mild COVID-19 (a few samples of this study predate the infection). Cell type and time point are not known. The chain is built from TRBV5-1 and TRBJ2-5; D unclear. What was sequenced was PBMCs or a T cell subset sorted from them (not recorded which). The CDR3 DNA reads TGCGCCAGCAGCCCAGACCTTGAGACCCAGTACTTC. Amino acid sequence: CASSPDLETQYF. Looking up the rest from reference TRBV5-1 and TRBJ2-5 gives the full variable domain: KAGVTQTPRYLIKTRGQQVTLSCSPISGHRSVSWYQQTPGQGLQFLFEYFSETQRNKGNFPGRFSGRQFSNSRSEMNVSTLELGDSALYLCASSPDLETQYFGPGTRLLVL.